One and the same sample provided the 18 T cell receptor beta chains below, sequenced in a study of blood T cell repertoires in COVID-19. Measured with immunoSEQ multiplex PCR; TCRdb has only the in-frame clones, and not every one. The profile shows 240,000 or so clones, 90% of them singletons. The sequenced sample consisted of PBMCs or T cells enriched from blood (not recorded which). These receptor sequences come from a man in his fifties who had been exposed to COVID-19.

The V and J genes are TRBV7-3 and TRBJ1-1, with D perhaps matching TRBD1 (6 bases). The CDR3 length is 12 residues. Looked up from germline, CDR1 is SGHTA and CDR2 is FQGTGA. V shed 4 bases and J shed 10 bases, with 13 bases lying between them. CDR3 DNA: TGTGCCAGCAGCTCGACGACAGGAGCAGCTTTCTTT. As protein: CASSSTTGAAFF.

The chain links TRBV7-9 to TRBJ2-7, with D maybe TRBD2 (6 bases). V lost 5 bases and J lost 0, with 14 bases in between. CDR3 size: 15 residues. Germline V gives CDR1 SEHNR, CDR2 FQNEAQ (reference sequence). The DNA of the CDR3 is TGTGCCAGCAGCGGGCCGGACGGGAGCTCCTACGAGCAGTACTTC. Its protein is CASSGPDGSSYEQYF.

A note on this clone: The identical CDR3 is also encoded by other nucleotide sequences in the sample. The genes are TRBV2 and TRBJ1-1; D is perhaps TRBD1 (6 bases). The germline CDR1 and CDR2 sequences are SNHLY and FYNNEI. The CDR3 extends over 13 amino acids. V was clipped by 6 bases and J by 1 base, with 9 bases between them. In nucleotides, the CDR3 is TGTGCCAGCAGCGTACAGGGGAACACTGAAGCTTTCTTT. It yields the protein CASSVQGNTEAFF.

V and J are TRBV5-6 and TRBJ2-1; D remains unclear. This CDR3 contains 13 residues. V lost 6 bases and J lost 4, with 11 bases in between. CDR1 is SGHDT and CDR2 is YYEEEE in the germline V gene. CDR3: CASTVSVYNEQFF. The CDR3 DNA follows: TGTGCCAGCACCGTCTCGGTTTACAATGAGCAGTTCTTC.

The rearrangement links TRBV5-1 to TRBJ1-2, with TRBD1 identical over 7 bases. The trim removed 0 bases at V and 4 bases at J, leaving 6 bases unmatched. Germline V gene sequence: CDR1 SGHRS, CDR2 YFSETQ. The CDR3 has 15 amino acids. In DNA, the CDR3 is TGCGCCAGCAGCTTGGGGGACAGCCCCGGCTATGGCTACACCTTC. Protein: CASSLGDSPGYGYTF. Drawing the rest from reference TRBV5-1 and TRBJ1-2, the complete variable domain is KAGVTQTPRYLIKTRGQQVTLSCSPISGHRSVSWYQQTPGQGLQFLFEYFSETQRNKGNFPGRFSGRQFSNSRSEMNVSTLELGDSALYLCASSLGDSPGYGYTFGSGTRLTVV.

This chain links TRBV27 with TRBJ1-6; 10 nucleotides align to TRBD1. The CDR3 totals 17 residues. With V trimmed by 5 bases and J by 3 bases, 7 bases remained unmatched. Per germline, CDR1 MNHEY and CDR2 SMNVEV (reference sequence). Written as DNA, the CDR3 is TGTGCCAGCAGTCACGACAGGGGGCTTATCTATAATTCACCCCTCCACTTT. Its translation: CASSHDRGLIYNSPLHF.

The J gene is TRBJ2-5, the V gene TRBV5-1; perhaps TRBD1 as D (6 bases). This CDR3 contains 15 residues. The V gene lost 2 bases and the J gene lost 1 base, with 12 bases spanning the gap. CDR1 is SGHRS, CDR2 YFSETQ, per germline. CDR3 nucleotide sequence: TGCGCCAGCAGCTTCCCGGGACACGGCCAAGAGACCCAGTACTTC. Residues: CASSFPGHGQETQYF.

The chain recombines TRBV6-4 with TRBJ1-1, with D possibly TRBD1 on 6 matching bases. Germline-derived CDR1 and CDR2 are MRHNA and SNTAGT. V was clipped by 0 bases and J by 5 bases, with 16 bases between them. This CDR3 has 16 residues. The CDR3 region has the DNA TGTGCCAGCAGTGACTCGAAAGTTCCACAGGGTACTGAAGCTTTCTTT. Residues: CASSDSKVPQGTEAFF.

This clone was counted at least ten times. The CDR3 reads CASSLMTGIDGYTF. CDR3 DNA sequence: TGTGCCAGCAGTCTCATGACAGGGATCGACGGCTACACCTTC. This chain uses TRBV28 with TRBJ1-2, with 7 bases aligning to TRBD1. Germline-derived CDR1 and CDR2 are MDHEN and SYDVKM. V trimming: 5 bases; J trimming: 8 bases; junction bases outside the gene matches: 11. The CDR3 has 14 amino acids.

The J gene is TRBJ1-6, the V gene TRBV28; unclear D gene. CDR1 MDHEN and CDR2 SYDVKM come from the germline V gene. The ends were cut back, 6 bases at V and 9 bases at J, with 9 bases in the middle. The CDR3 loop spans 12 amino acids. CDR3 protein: CASSPAGSPLHF. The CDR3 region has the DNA TGTGCCAGCAGCCCGGCGGGTTCACCCCTCCACTTT.

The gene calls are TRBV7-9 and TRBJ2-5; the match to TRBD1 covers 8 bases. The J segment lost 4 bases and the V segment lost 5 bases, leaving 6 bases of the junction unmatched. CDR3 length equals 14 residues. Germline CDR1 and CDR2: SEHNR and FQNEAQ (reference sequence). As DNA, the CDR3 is TGTGCCAGCAGCCAGCGGACAGGGCGAGAGACCCAGTACTTC. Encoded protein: CASSQRTGRETQYF.

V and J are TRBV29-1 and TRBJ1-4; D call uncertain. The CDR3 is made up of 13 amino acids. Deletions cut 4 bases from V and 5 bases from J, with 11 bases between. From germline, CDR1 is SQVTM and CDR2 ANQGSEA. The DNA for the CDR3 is TGCAGCGTTGGTGCCAGATTCAATGAAAAACTGTTTTTT. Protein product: CSVGARFNEKLFF.

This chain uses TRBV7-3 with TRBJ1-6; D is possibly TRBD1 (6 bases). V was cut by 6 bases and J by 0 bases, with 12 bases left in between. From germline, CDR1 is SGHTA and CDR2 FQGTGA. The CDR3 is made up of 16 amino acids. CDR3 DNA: TGTGCCAGCAGACTAATAGGGGGCTCCTATAATTCACCCCTCCACTTT. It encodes CASRLIGGSYNSPLHF. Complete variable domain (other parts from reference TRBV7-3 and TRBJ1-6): GAGVSQTPSNKVTEKGKYVELRCDPISGHTALYWYRQSLGQGPEFLIYFQGTGAADDSGLPNDRFFAVRPEGSVSTLKIQRTERGDSAVYLCASRLIGGSYNSPLHFGNGTRLTVT.

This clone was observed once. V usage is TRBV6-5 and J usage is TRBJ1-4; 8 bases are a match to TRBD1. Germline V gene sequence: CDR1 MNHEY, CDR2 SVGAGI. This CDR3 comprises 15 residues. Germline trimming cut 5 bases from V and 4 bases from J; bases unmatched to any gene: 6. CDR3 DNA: TGTGCCAGCAGTCAGCCAGGGGGCGTTAATGAAAAACTGTTTTTT. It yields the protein CASSQPGGVNEKLFF.

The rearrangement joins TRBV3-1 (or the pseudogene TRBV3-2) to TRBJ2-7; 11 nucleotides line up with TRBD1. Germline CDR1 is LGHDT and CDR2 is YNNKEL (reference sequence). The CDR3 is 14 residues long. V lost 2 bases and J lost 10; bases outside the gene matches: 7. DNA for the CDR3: TGTGCCAGCAGCCAAAATGGACAGGGGGCGAAACAGTACGTC. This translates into CASSQNGQGAKQYV.

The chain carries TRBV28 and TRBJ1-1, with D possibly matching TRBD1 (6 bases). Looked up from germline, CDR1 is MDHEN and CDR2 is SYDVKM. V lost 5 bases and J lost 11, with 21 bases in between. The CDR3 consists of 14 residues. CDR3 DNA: TGTGCCAGCAGTACCGGGACAACCCGTTTCTGGGCTTTCTTT. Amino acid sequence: CASSTGTTRFWAFF. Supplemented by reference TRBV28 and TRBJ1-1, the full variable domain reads DVKVTQSSRYLVKRTGEKVFLECVQDMDHENMFWYRQDPGLGLRLIYFSYDVKMKEKGDIPEGYSVSREKKERFSLILESASTNQTSMYLCASSTGTTRFWAFFGQGTRLTVV.

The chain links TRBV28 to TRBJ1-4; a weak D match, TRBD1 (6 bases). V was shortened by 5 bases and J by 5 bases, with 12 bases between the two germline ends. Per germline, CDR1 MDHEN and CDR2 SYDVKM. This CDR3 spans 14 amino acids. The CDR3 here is CASSRDTYNEKLFF. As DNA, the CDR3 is TGTGCCAGCAGTCGGGACACCTACAATGAAAAACTGTTTTTT.

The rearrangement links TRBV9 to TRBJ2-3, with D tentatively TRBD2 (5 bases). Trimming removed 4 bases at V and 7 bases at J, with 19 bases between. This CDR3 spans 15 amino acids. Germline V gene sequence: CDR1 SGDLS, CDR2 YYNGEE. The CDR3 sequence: CASSPVGGGGYTQYF. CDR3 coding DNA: TGTGCCAGCAGCCCGGTAGGCGGAGGAGGATATACGCAGTATTTT. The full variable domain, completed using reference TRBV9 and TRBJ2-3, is DSGVTQTPKHLITATGQRVTLRCSPRSGDLSVYWYQQSLDQGLQFLIQYYNGEERAKGNILERFSAQQFPDLHSELNLSSLELGDSALYFCASSPVGGGGYTQYFGPGTRLTVL.